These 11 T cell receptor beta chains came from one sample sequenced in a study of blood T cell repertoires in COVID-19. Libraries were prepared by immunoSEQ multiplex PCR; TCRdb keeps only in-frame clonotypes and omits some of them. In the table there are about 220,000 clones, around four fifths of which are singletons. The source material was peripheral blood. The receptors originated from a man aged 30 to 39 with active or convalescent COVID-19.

The CDR3 DNA reads as TGTGCCAGCAGCGGACAGGGGAACACTGAAGCTTTCTTT. As protein: CASSGQGNTEAFF. V usage is TRBV13 and J usage is TRBJ1-1, with TRBD1 matching over 8 bases. The CDR3 contains 13 residues. V was clipped by 5 bases and J by 1 base; unmatched bases: 0. Germline V lookup: CDR1 PRHDT, CDR2 FYEKMQ (reference sequence).

As DNA, the CDR3 is TGTGCCACCACAACGGGACAGCTTCTCTACGAGCAGTACTTC. This translates into CATTTGQLLYEQYF. The chain recombines TRBV28 with TRBJ2-7, with 7 nucleotides matching TRBD1. The CDR3 runs to 14 residues. Germline values: CDR1 MDHEN, CDR2 SYDVKM. The ends lost 10 bases at V and 3 bases at J; junction bases unmatched: 12. The variable domain in full, with the rest retrieved from reference TRBV28 and TRBJ2-7, is DVKVTQSSRYLVKRTGEKVFLECVQDMDHENMFWYRQDPGLGLRLIYFSYDVKMKEKGDIPEGYSVSREKKERFSLILESASTNQTSMYLCATTTGQLLYEQYFGPGTRLTVT.

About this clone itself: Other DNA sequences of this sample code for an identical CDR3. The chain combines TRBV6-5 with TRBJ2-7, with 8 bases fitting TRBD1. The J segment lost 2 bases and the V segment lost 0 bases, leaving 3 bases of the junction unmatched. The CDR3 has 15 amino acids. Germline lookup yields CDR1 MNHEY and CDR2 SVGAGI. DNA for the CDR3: TGTGCCAGCAGTTACTCTGGGACAGGCCCCTACGAGCAGTACTTC. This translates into CASSYSGTGPYEQYF.

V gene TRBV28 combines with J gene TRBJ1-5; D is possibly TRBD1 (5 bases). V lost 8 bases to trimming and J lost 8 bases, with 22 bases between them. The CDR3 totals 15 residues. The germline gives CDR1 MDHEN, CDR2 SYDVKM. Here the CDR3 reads CASEKGWGGVKPQHF. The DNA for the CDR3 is TGTGCCAGCGAAAAAGGGTGGGGGGGAGTAAAGCCCCAGCATTTT.

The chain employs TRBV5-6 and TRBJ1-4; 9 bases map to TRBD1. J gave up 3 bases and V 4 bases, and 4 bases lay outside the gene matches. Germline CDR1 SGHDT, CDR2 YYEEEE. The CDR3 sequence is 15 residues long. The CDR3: CASSLTGGSNEKLFF. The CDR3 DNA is TGTGCCAGCAGCCTGACAGGGGGGTCTAATGAAAAACTGTTTTTT.

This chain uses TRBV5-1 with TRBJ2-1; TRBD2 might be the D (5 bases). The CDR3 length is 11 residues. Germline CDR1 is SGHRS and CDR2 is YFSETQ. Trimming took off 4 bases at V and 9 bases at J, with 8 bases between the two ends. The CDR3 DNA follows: TGCGCCAGCAGCCGGGGAGTTGAGCAGTTCTTC. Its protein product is CASSRGVEQFF.

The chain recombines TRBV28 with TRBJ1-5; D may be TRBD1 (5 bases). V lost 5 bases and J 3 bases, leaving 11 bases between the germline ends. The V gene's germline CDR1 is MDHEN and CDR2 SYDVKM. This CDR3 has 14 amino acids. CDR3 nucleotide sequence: TGTGCCAGCAGTACTCAGGGTCTCAATCAGCCCCAGCATTTT. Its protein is CASSTQGLNQPQHF.

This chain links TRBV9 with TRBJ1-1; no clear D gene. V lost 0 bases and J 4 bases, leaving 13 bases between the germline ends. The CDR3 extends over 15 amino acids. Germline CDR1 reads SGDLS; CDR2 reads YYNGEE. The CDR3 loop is CASSVDIRVGTEAFF. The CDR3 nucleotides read TGTGCCAGCAGCGTAGATATCCGGGTTGGCACTGAAGCTTTCTTT.

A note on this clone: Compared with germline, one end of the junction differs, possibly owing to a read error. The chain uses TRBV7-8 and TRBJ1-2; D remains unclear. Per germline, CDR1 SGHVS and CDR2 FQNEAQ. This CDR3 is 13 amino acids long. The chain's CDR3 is CASSPQGSYSYTF. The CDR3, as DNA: TGTGCCAGCAGCCCCCAAGGGAGCTATAGCTACACCTTC.

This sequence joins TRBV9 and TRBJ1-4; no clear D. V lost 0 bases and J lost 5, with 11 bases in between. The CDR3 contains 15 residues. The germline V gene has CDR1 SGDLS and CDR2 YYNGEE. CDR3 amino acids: CASSVGAGKNEKLFF. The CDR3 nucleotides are TGTGCCAGCAGCGTAGGGGCAGGAAAGAATGAAAAACTGTTTTTT. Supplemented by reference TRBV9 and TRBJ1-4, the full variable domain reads DSGVTQTPKHLITATGQRVTLRCSPRSGDLSVYWYQQSLDQGLQFLIQYYNGEERAKGNILERFSAQQFPDLHSELNLSSLELGDSALYFCASSVGAGKNEKLFFGSGTQLSVL.

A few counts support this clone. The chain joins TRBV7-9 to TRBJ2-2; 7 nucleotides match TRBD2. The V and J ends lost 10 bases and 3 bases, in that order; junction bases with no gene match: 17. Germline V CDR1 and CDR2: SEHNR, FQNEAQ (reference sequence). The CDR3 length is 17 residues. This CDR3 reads CATPKKGSLADTGELFF. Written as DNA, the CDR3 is TGTGCCACTCCGAAAAAGGGGTCGCTAGCGGACACCGGGGAGCTGTTTTTT.